A selection of T cell receptor beta chains follows, all from one sample in a study of blood T cells in healthy people across ages. TCRdb independently ran MiXCR on the 5' RACE reads; one entry per CDR3 protein. The sample records 850,000 to 1,100,000 distinct CDR3 sequences, roughly two fifths being singletons. Sequencing was carried out using blood. Source of these receptors: a man in his late teens or twenties in good health. The CDR3 runs from the conserved cysteine through the conserved F or W. Fields, in order: CDR3 protein, CDR3 DNA, D gene, J gene, clone size, V gene. A D gene is named only where the DNA matches it firmly. Clone size is shown for a subset of rows, as once, few, many or a class of expanded clone.

cdr3_aa: CASSLALGPGSTDTQYF
cdr3_nt: TGTGCCAGCAGTTTAGCGCTGGGCCCCGGGAGCACAGATACGCAGTATTTT
d_call: .
j_call: TRBJ2-3
clone_size: .
v_call: TRBV12-3/TRBV12-4

cdr3_aa: CASILAGQGRNEQFF
cdr3_nt: TGTGCCAGCATTTTAGCGGGACAGGGAAGGAATGAGCAGTTCTTC
d_call: .
j_call: TRBJ2-1
clone_size: once
v_call: TRBV6-1

cdr3_aa: CASSPGDRTNTEAFF
cdr3_nt: TGTGCCAGCAGTCCCGGTGACCGTACGAACACTGAAGCTTTCTTT
d_call: .
j_call: TRBJ1-1
clone_size: .
v_call: TRBV27

cdr3_aa: CASSSLLGTLNYGYTF
cdr3_nt: TGTGCCAGCAGTTCCCTACTCGGGACCTTAAACTATGGCTACACCTTC
d_call: .
j_call: TRBJ1-2
clone_size: .
v_call: TRBV6-2/TRBV6-3

cdr3_aa: CSAAQDWATFETQFF
cdr3_nt: TGCAGTGCCGCACAGGACTGGGCAACGTTCGAGACCCAGTTCTTC
d_call: .
j_call: TRBJ2-1
clone_size: .
v_call: TRBV20-1

cdr3_aa: CASSEERGRYQETQYF
cdr3_nt: TGTGCCAGCAGTGAAGAGAGGGGGCGGTACCAAGAGACCCAGTACTTC
d_call: TRBD1
j_call: TRBJ2-5
clone_size: few
v_call: TRBV25-1

cdr3_aa: CASSFSNSGAYYGYTF
cdr3_nt: TGTGCCAGCAGTTTCTCTAACTCAGGGGCTTACTATGGCTACACCTTC
d_call: .
j_call: TRBJ1-2
clone_size: .
v_call: TRBV6-5

cdr3_aa: CASSGTRRGYTF
cdr3_nt: TGTGCCAGCAGTGGGACCAGAAGGGGCTACACCTTC
d_call: .
j_call: TRBJ1-2
clone_size: few
v_call: TRBV12-3/TRBV12-4

cdr3_aa: CSARAPSQTDTQYF
cdr3_nt: TGCAGTGCTAGAGCCCCAAGTCAAACAGATACGCAGTATTTT
d_call: .
j_call: TRBJ2-3
clone_size: few
v_call: TRBV20-1

cdr3_aa: CASSPHKGQPNTEAFF
cdr3_nt: TGTGCCAGCAGCCCCCATAAGGGACAGCCGAACACTGAAGCTTTCTTT
d_call: TRBD1
j_call: TRBJ1-1
clone_size: few
v_call: TRBV7-2

cdr3_aa: CSLGRFNNEQFF
cdr3_nt: TGCAGTCTGGGGCGGTTCAACAATGAGCAGTTCTTC
d_call: .
j_call: TRBJ2-1
clone_size: .
v_call: TRBV29-1

cdr3_aa: CASSLRHPSYTF
cdr3_nt: TGTGCCAGCAGTCTTCGACACCCAAGCTACACCTTC
d_call: .
j_call: TRBJ1-2
clone_size: .
v_call: TRBV28

cdr3_aa: CASSWTVSNGETQYF
cdr3_nt: TGTGCCAGCAGCTGGACTGTTTCAAATGGGGAGACCCAGTACTTC
d_call: .
j_call: TRBJ2-5
clone_size: .
v_call: TRBV7-2

cdr3_aa: CASSLVPPELDSPPHF
cdr3_nt: TGCGCCAGCAGCTTGGTTCCCCCGGAGCTGGATTCACCCCCCCACTTT
d_call: .
j_call: TRBJ1-6
clone_size: few
v_call: TRBV5-1

cdr3_aa: CATSDWDMNTGELFF
cdr3_nt: TGTGCCACCAGTGACTGGGACATGAACACCGGGGAGCTGTTTTTT
d_call: .
j_call: TRBJ2-2
clone_size: few
v_call: TRBV24-1

cdr3_aa: CASSLGGLPYNEQFF
cdr3_nt: TGTGCCAGCAGCTTAGGGGGACTACCATACAATGAGCAGTTCTTC
d_call: TRBD2
j_call: TRBJ2-1
clone_size: few
v_call: TRBV7-9

cdr3_aa: CASSQDWELNTDTQYF
cdr3_nt: TGTGCCAGCAGCCAAGATTGGGAACTGAACACAGATACGCAGTATTTT
d_call: .
j_call: TRBJ2-3
clone_size: .
v_call: TRBV3-1

cdr3_aa: CASSLYPPGLNTEAFF
cdr3_nt: TGTGCCAGCAGCTTATATCCCCCAGGGTTGAACACTGAAGCTTTCTTT
d_call: .
j_call: TRBJ1-1
clone_size: few
v_call: TRBV7-2

cdr3_aa: CASREGVANTGELFF
cdr3_nt: TGTGCCAGCAGGGAGGGTGTCGCGAACACCGGGGAGCTGTTTTTT
d_call: .
j_call: TRBJ2-2
clone_size: .
v_call: TRBV7-7

cdr3_aa: CASSQEAFYGYTF
cdr3_nt: TGCGCCAGCAGCCAAGAAGCGTTCTATGGCTACACCTTC
d_call: .
j_call: TRBJ1-2
clone_size: .
v_call: TRBV4-3

cdr3_aa: CATSLERGGGYTF
cdr3_nt: TGCGCTACCAGCTTGGAGAGGGGAGGAGGCTACACCTTC
d_call: .
j_call: TRBJ1-2
clone_size: .
v_call: TRBV5-1

cdr3_aa: CSASPPTDRYGYTF
cdr3_nt: TGCAGTGCTTCTCCCCCGACAGACCGATATGGCTACACCTTC
d_call: .
j_call: TRBJ1-2
clone_size: few
v_call: TRBV20-1

cdr3_aa: CASGLSPGQVRNEQFF
cdr3_nt: TGTGCTAGTGGTTTGAGCCCGGGACAGGTGAGGAATGAGCAGTTCTTC
d_call: TRBD1
j_call: TRBJ2-1
clone_size: .
v_call: TRBV12-5

cdr3_aa: CASSSSFNIQTGANVLTF
cdr3_nt: TGCGCCAGCAGCAGCTCGTTTAACATCCAGACTGGGGCCAACGTCCTGACTTTC
d_call: .
j_call: TRBJ2-6
clone_size: .
v_call: TRBV5-1

cdr3_aa: CSVGLQETQYF
cdr3_nt: TGCAGCGTAGGCCTCCAAGAGACCCAGTACTTC
d_call: .
j_call: TRBJ2-5
clone_size: .
v_call: TRBV29-1

cdr3_aa: CASKEDLGLGDQPQHF
cdr3_nt: TGTGCCAGCAAGGAGGATTTGGGATTGGGGGATCAGCCCCAGCATTTT
d_call: .
j_call: TRBJ1-5
clone_size: .
v_call: TRBV7-9

cdr3_aa: CASSALEEQYF
cdr3_nt: TGTGCCAGCAGCGCCCTTGAAGAGCAGTACTTC
d_call: .
j_call: TRBJ2-7
clone_size: .
v_call: TRBV7-8

cdr3_aa: CASSKSRASNTGELFF
cdr3_nt: TGTGCCAGCAGTAAGAGTCGGGCCTCGAACACCGGGGAGCTGTTTTTT
d_call: .
j_call: TRBJ2-2
clone_size: .
v_call: TRBV2

cdr3_aa: CAWSGWRNYGYTF
cdr3_nt: TGTGCCTGGAGTGGCTGGAGAAACTATGGCTACACCTTC
d_call: .
j_call: TRBJ1-2
clone_size: .
v_call: TRBV30

cdr3_aa: CASSQGGRAPTDTQYF
cdr3_nt: TGTGCCAGCAGCCAAGGGGGGCGGGCCCCCACAGATACGCAGTATTTT
d_call: .
j_call: TRBJ2-3
clone_size: .
v_call: TRBV4-2

cdr3_aa: CATDPQTVNYGYTF
cdr3_nt: TGTGCCACCGACCCCCAGACTGTTAACTATGGCTACACCTTC
d_call: .
j_call: TRBJ1-2
clone_size: few
v_call: TRBV2

cdr3_aa: CSARKGRGVGETQYF
cdr3_nt: TGCAGTGCTAGAAAGGGACGAGGGGTGGGGGAGACCCAGTACTTC
d_call: .
j_call: TRBJ2-5
clone_size: .
v_call: TRBV20-1

cdr3_aa: CASSLSSALSTDTQYF
cdr3_nt: TGTGCCAGCAGCTTATCCTCAGCGCTTAGCACAGATACGCAGTATTTT
d_call: .
j_call: TRBJ2-3
clone_size: few
v_call: TRBV7-2

cdr3_aa: CASGQGTVNEKLFF
cdr3_nt: TGTGCCAGCGGCCAAGGGACGGTTAATGAAAAACTGTTTTTT
d_call: .
j_call: TRBJ1-4
clone_size: .
v_call: TRBV3-1

cdr3_aa: CASSYSRARAVEVIQYF
cdr3_nt: TGTGCCAGCAGTTACTCGAGGGCCAGGGCGGTAGAGGTCATTCAGTACTTC
d_call: .
j_call: TRBJ2-4
clone_size: .
v_call: TRBV6-5

cdr3_aa: CASSILGAIAKNIQYF
cdr3_nt: TGTGCCAGTAGTATTCTGGGGGCGATAGCCAAAAACATTCAGTACTTC
d_call: .
j_call: TRBJ2-4
clone_size: once
v_call: TRBV19

cdr3_aa: CASSLGSSGELYNEQFF
cdr3_nt: TGCGCCAGCAGCTTGGGAAGTAGCGGGGAGCTATACAATGAGCAGTTCTTC
d_call: TRBD2
j_call: TRBJ2-1
clone_size: few
v_call: TRBV5-1

cdr3_aa: CSARDPVAGRDIQYF
cdr3_nt: TGCAGTGCTAGAGATCCGGTGGCAGGGAGGGACATTCAGTACTTC
d_call: TRBD2
j_call: TRBJ2-4
clone_size: .
v_call: TRBV20-1

cdr3_aa: CASSYYSGKGTDTQYF
cdr3_nt: TGCGCCAGCAGTTATTATTCAGGGAAAGGAACAGATACGCAGTATTTT
d_call: .
j_call: TRBJ2-3
clone_size: once
v_call: TRBV5-1

cdr3_aa: CSARDIQVTYNEQYF
cdr3_nt: TGCAGTGCTAGAGATATCCAGGTCACCTACAATGAGCAGTACTTC
d_call: .
j_call: TRBJ2-7
clone_size: .
v_call: TRBV20-1

cdr3_aa: CASSLGAGSNQPQHF
cdr3_nt: TGTGCCAGCAGCTTAGGGGCAGGGTCAAATCAGCCCCAGCATTTT
d_call: .
j_call: TRBJ1-5
clone_size: few
v_call: TRBV13

cdr3_aa: CASSLAGGADQPQHF
cdr3_nt: TGCGCCAGCAGCTTGGCTGGGGGCGCCGATCAGCCCCAGCATTTT
d_call: .
j_call: TRBJ1-5
clone_size: few
v_call: TRBV5-1

cdr3_aa: CASSRGPRDEQFF
cdr3_nt: TGCGCCAGCAGCCGTGGACCGCGCGATGAGCAGTTCTTC
d_call: .
j_call: TRBJ2-1
clone_size: .
v_call: TRBV5-1

cdr3_aa: CASRQDSGRHTF
cdr3_nt: TGCGCCAGCAGACAAGACTCCGGGCGACACACCTTC
d_call: .
j_call: TRBJ1-2
clone_size: many
v_call: TRBV5-1

cdr3_aa: CASTLGQDSSYNEQFF
cdr3_nt: TGTGCCAGCACCTTAGGACAGGACAGCTCCTACAATGAGCAGTTCTTC
d_call: TRBD1
j_call: TRBJ2-1
clone_size: .
v_call: TRBV2

cdr3_aa: CASSHVGEVELFF
cdr3_nt: TGTGCCAGCAGCCACGTGGGGGAGGTTGAACTGTTTTTT
d_call: .
j_call: TRBJ1-4
clone_size: once
v_call: TRBV7-9

cdr3_aa: CSARKGAGGVGYTF
cdr3_nt: TGCAGTGCTAGAAAGGGGGCAGGGGGAGTTGGCTACACCTTC
d_call: TRBD1
j_call: TRBJ1-2
clone_size: .
v_call: TRBV20-1

cdr3_aa: CASSGQGSNQPQHF
cdr3_nt: TGTGCCAGCAGCGGACAGGGGAGCAATCAGCCCCAGCATTTT
d_call: TRBD1
j_call: TRBJ1-5
clone_size: many
v_call: TRBV7-2

cdr3_aa: CASSATAGGTYYGYTF
cdr3_nt: TGTGCCAGCAGCGCGACCGCTGGAGGGACATACTATGGCTACACCTTC
d_call: .
j_call: TRBJ1-2
clone_size: few
v_call: TRBV12-3/TRBV12-4